This T cell receptor beta chain stems from a study of cytomegalovirus exposure and HLA in healthy donors. General study results and limits: A later analysis showed that HLA-associated TCR beta chains had undergone more clonal expansion than equally common others. The only immune exposure information that was available was CMV serostatus.

Only a few counts were recorded for this clone. The antigen is undetermined. The V gene lost 6 bases and the J gene lost 1 base, with 9 bases spanning the gap. The CDR3 loop spans 13 amino acids. The germline CDR1 and CDR2 sequences are MNHEY and SVGAGI. Vbeta (60) and Jbeta (13) primers were used in the PCR. Data came from immunoSEQ multiplex PCR; TCRdb stores just in-frame clones and leaves some out. Found here are approximately 100,000 clones, around 76% of them singletons; the top ten hold approximately 12%. The chain recombines TRBV6-5 with TRBJ1-1; maybe TRBD1 (6 bases). The sequence was collected from a woman aged 40 to 55 in good health and CMV-seropositive. The sequencing input was PBMCs. The CDR3 region has the DNA TGTGCCAGCAGGGGGACAACGAACACTGAAGCTTTCTTT. Translated: CASRGTTNTEAFF.